What follows are 27 T cell receptor beta chains derived from one specimen sequenced in a study of regulatory T cells in long-lasting Graves disease. The TCR beta library used iRepertoire HTBI primers with Arm-PCR amplification of CDR3. TCRdb reprocessed the multiplex PCR reads via MiXCR and lists one record per CDR3 protein. Found here are about 320,000 distinct CDR3 sequences, 18% of them singletons; the top ten hold roughly 40%. The sample's time point: newly diagnosed GD, antithyroid drugs for less than 3 months. The TCR library used RNA extracted from PBMCs. Sequenced here: peripheral blood mononuclear cells (PBMCs), sampled at new diagnosis, from a patient treated with antithyroid drugs. The receptor source for this set is a female donor with Graves disease.

This clonotype was counted a few times. This chain's CDR3 is CASSSGLGNQPQHF. DNA of the CDR3: TGTGCCAGCAGTTCAGGGTTGGGCAATCAGCCCCAGCATTTT. The chain links TRBV28 to TRBJ1-5, with D perhaps TRBD1 (5 bases). This CDR3 has 14 amino acids. Trimming shortened V by 4 bases and J by 2 bases, and 9 bases separated the two germline ends. Germline V gene sequence: CDR1 MDHEN, CDR2 SYDVKM.

The chain is built from TRBV28 and TRBJ1-1; no definite D call. The germline gives CDR1 MDHEN, CDR2 SYDVKM. V was cut by 4 bases and J by 12 bases, with 12 bases left in between. CDR3 length equals 11 residues. The CDR3 is CASSSPKKTFF. The CDR3 DNA sequence: TGTGCCAGCAGTTCCCCTAAGAAAACTTTCTTT.

This clonotype showed up many times. J is TRBJ2-3 and V is TRBV18, with 12 bases fitting TRBD2. The CDR3 consists of 17 residues. The germline V gene has CDR1 KGHSH and CDR2 LQKENI. The V gene end was trimmed by 3 bases and the J gene end by 0 bases; junction bases not matched to a gene: 4. The CDR3 nucleotides are TGTGCCAGCTCACCGACTAGCGGGAGTTTTAGCACAGATACGCAGTATTTT. Translated, it gives CASSPTSGSFSTDTQYF.

Many counts were recorded for this clonotype. The chain couples TRBV6-2 or TRBV6-3 to TRBJ2-1, with 10 bases matching TRBD2. Trimming at V came to 2 bases and at J to 9 bases, leaving 7 bases not matched to a gene. Germline V lookup: CDR1 MNHEY, CDR2 SVGEGT. The CDR3 consists of 15 residues. In DNA form, the CDR3 reads TGTGCCAGCAGTTACGGGACCGGGACTAGCGTTGAGCAGTTCTTC. Translation: CASSYGTGTSVEQFF.

This clonotype has at least ten counts. The rearrangement links TRBV5-1 to TRBJ2-7; TRBD1 aligns across 9 bases. The CDR3 is 16 amino acids. From germline, CDR1 is SGHRS and CDR2 YFSETQ. The J segment lost 4 bases and the V segment lost 1 base, leaving 9 bases of the junction unmatched. CDR3 amino acids: CASSLIVGTGTYEQYF. For the CDR3, the DNA is TGCGCCAGCAGCTTGATAGTCGGGACAGGGACGTACGAGCAGTACTTC.

This clonotype occurred many times. The chain couples TRBV11-1 to TRBJ2-7; D is ambiguous. The CDR3 is 15 residues long. Trimming removed 5 bases at V and 2 bases at J, with 16 bases between. From germline, CDR1 is SGHAT and CDR2 FQDESV (reference sequence). CDR3 in amino acids: CASSPSTQTTYEQYF. CDR3 DNA: TGTGCCAGCAGCCCCTCGACGCAAACTACCTACGAGCAGTACTTC. The whole variable domain, filled in from reference TRBV11-1 and TRBJ2-7, reads EAEVAQSPRYKITEKSQAVAFWCDPISGHATLYWYRQILGQGPELLVQFQDESVVDDSQLPKDRFSAERLKGVDSTLKIQPAELGDSAMYLCASSPSTQTTYEQYFGPGTRLTVT.

The chain links TRBV7-9 to TRBJ2-1; tentatively, D is TRBD2 (6 bases). The ends were cut back, 6 bases at V and 4 bases at J, with 10 bases in the middle. The CDR3 sequence is 13 residues long. The germline gives CDR1 SEHNR, CDR2 FQNEAQ (reference sequence). CDR3 DNA sequence: TGTGCCAGCAGTCCTAGCGAGTACAATGAGCAGTTCTTC. This gives the protein CASSPSEYNEQFF.

The chain combines TRBV27 with TRBJ2-7; 9 bases fit TRBD1. With V trimmed by 6 bases and J by 3 bases, 6 bases remained unmatched. Germline loops: CDR1 MNHEY, CDR2 SMNVEV (reference sequence). The CDR3 is 14 amino acids. CDR3 in amino acids: CASSPLTGGYEQYF. The CDR3 nucleotides read TGTGCCAGCAGCCCGTTGACAGGGGGCTACGAGCAGTACTTC.

Many counts were recorded for this clonotype. The CDR3 spells CASRAGMGSTEAFF. The CDR3 DNA sequence: TGTGCCAGCAGGGCCGGAATGGGTTCCACTGAAGCTTTCTTT. V gene TRBV7-9 combines with J gene TRBJ1-1; D gene ambiguous. The ends were cut back, 6 bases at V and 4 bases at J, with 15 bases in the middle. Germline CDR1 SEHNR, CDR2 FQNEAQ (reference sequence). The CDR3 is 14 amino acids.

The V and J genes are TRBV13 and TRBJ2-7; D may be TRBD1 (5 bases). V lost 5 bases and J lost 5, with 22 bases in between. Looked up from germline, CDR1 is PRHDT and CDR2 is FYEKMQ (reference sequence). The CDR3 has 16 residues. The DNA of the CDR3 is TGTGCCAGCAGCCAACAGGCATGGGCAGTCAGCCACGAGCAGTACTTC. Amino acid sequence: CASSQQAWAVSHEQYF.

This clonotype was detected ten times or more. The rearrangement uses TRBV10-3 and TRBJ2-2; D is possibly TRBD1 (6 bases). CDR3 length: 15 amino acids. Trimming cost V 3 bases and J 5 bases, with 13 bases left between them. CDR1 ENHRY and CDR2 SYGVKD come from the germline V gene. CDR3 loop: CAISDPTRGTGELFF. The CDR3 DNA reads as TGTGCCATCAGTGATCCCACGAGGGGGACCGGGGAGCTGTTTTTT.

In regard to this clonotype: This may be a read error: a much more frequent sequence differs by one nucleotide. Without the conserved terminal phenylalanine or tryptophan, this CDR3 likely stems from a read error. The CDR3 region is CASSPGGRGTMNTEAFS. CDR3 in DNA: TGTGCCAGCAGCCCCGGGGGGCGCGGGACGATGAACACTGAAGCTTTCTCT. The chain joins TRBV6-1 to TRBJ1-1; the D gene is possibly TRBD1 (6 bases). The ends were cut back, 6 bases at V and 0 bases at J, with 20 bases in the middle. CDR3 length: 17 residues. Germline assignment: CDR1 MNHNS and CDR2 SASEGT.

This clonotype was seen ten or more times. The chain combines TRBV18 with TRBJ2-1, with 14 bases that match TRBD2. V dropped 4 bases and J dropped 0; count of bases not matched to a gene: 11. Germline lookup yields CDR1 KGHSH and CDR2 LQKENI. The CDR3 is 20 residues long. CDR3 bases: TGTGCCAGCTCACTAAGACCGGGACTAGCGGGAGACAGCTCCTACAATGAGCAGTTCTTC. It encodes CASSLRPGLAGDSSYNEQFF.

The V gene is TRBV29-1, the J gene TRBJ1-2, with 10 nucleotides matching TRBD1. CDR1 and CDR2 from the germline V gene are SQVTM and ANQGSEA. This CDR3 has 12 amino acids. J was trimmed by 8 bases and V by 8 bases; bases with no gene match: 8. The CDR3: CSNRGTGVGYTF. For the CDR3, the DNA is TGCAGCAACAGGGGGACAGGGGTAGGCTACACCTTC.

This clonotype was found a few times. The gene calls are TRBV14 and TRBJ2-1; 12 positions match TRBD2. The CDR3 totals 18 residues. V trimming: 3 bases; J trimming: 2 bases; junction bases outside the gene matches: 8. Germline V CDR1 and CDR2: SGHDN, FVKESK. The CDR3 is CASSQTSGRGRTYNEQFF. CDR3 sequence (DNA): TGTGCCAGCAGCCAGACTAGCGGGAGAGGTAGGACCTACAATGAGCAGTTCTTC.

The chain joins TRBV6-1 to TRBJ2-1; D unresolved. Trimming stripped 5 bases from V and 4 bases from J, with 12 bases between. Germline V gene sequence: CDR1 MNHNS, CDR2 SASEGT. This CDR3 has 14 amino acids. The CDR3 sequence: CASSLGAGYNEQFF. CDR3 nucleotide sequence: TGTGCCAGCAGTCTAGGCGCCGGATACAATGAGCAGTTCTTC.

Turning to this clonotype: Only one base separates this from a far larger clonotype, so it likely reflects a read error. CDR3 in amino acids: CASSVRGYNSPLHF. The CDR3 DNA reads TGTGCCAGCAGCGTCCGGGGCTATAATTCACCCCTCCACTTT. The chain recombines TRBV7-6 with TRBJ1-6; the D is unclear. The germline gives CDR1 SGHVS, CDR2 FNYEAQ. CDR3 size: 14 residues. Trimming shortened V by 5 bases and J by 3 bases, and 8 bases separated the two germline ends.

Turning to this clonotype: The junction shows a germline mismatch at one end, possibly a read error. The chain uses TRBV2 and TRBJ2-5, with 14 positions matching TRBD2. The J call may be mistaken, given a closer DNA end match to TRBJ2-1. Looked up from germline, CDR1 is SNHLY and CDR2 is FYNNEI. This CDR3 has 22 amino acids. The DNA for the CDR3 is TGTGCCAGCAGTTACCTGGGACTAGCGGGGGTTGGAGGGGGGACCTCCTACAATGGGCAGTTCTTC. It specifies CASSYLGLAGVGGGTSYNGQFF.

The sample holds many counts of this clonotype. The chain recombines TRBV3-1 with TRBJ2-1, with D maybe TRBD2 (6 bases). Germline V CDR1 and CDR2: LGHDT, YNNKEL (reference sequence). There are 15 residues in the CDR3. Trimming took 5 bases from V and 10 from J, leaving 21 bases between them. This CDR3 is CASSYLLLKRVEQFF. CDR3 DNA: TGTGCCAGCAGCTATCTACTACTGAAGCGGGTAGAGCAGTTCTTC.

This sequence joins TRBV20-1 and TRBJ2-1; D is perhaps TRBD1 or TRBD2 (5 bases each). Trimming pared 3 bases from V and 9 bases from J, leaving 24 bases between. CDR3 length: 16 residues. CDR1 DFQATT and CDR2 SNEGSKA come from the germline V gene (reference sequence). The CDR3 loop is CSASWRPGPRRSEQFF. Here the CDR3 DNA reads TGCAGTGCTAGCTGGCGACCGGGACCTCGACGAAGTGAGCAGTTCTTC.

Many counts were recorded for this clonotype. The chain recombines TRBV19 with TRBJ1-5; 7 bases fit TRBD1. Germline assignment: CDR1 LNHDA and CDR2 SQIVND (reference sequence). The V segment lost 5 bases and the J segment 5 bases; nucleotides outside the gene matches: 9. This CDR3 spans 15 amino acids. The CDR3 DNA reads TGTGCCAGTAGTGAACGACAGGGTTCTCATCAGCCCCAGCATTTT. Its protein product is CASSERQGSHQPQHF.

There are many counts of this clonotype. The chain is built from TRBV9 and TRBJ2-7; TRBD2 is a possible D gene (6 bases). Germline V gene data show CDR1 as SGDLS and CDR2 as YYNGEE. V was shortened by 0 bases and J by 5 bases, with 12 bases between the two germline ends. The CDR3 has 14 amino acids. The CDR3 is CASSVGPGDDEQYF. As DNA, the CDR3 is TGTGCCAGCAGCGTAGGGCCGGGGGACGACGAGCAGTACTTC.

The rearrangement uses TRBV20-1 and TRBJ2-1; 9 bases map to TRBD2. CDR1 and CDR2 (germline): DFQATT, SNEGSKA (reference sequence). CDR3 length equals 14 residues. J was trimmed by 9 bases and V by 5 bases; bases with no gene match: 11. CDR3 DNA: TGCAGTGCTGAAGTCCTAGCGGGATTGGGTGAGCAGTTCTTC. Its translation: CSAEVLAGLGEQFF.

There are a few counts of this clonotype. A read error may explain this, as a much larger clone is one base away. This sequence joins TRBV28 and TRBJ2-3; 8 bases line up with TRBD2. The J call may be in error: the DNA end matches TRBJ2-5 better. CDR1 and CDR2 (germline): MDHEN, SYDVKM. The CDR3 is made up of 14 amino acids. The chain's CDR3 is CASSSLGGGRPQYF. CDR3 bases: TGTGCCAGCAGTTCCCTCGGGGGGGGTAGGCCCCAGTACTTC.

V gene TRBV18 combines with J gene TRBJ2-4; possibly TRBD2 for D (5 bases). The CDR3 has 16 residues. The V gene's germline CDR1 is KGHSH and CDR2 LQKENI. V dropped 4 bases and J dropped 5 bases, with 18 bases sitting between them. The CDR3 sequence is CASSLITGGAENIQYF. Here the CDR3 DNA reads TGTGCCAGCTCACTAATCACGGGCGGAGCGGAAAACATTCAGTACTTC.

This clonotype came up a few times. The V and J genes are TRBV4-1 and TRBJ2-5; D unclear. The V and J ends lost 0 bases and 1 base respectively, with 6 bases between them. The CDR3 is made up of 14 amino acids. Germline values: CDR1 MGHRA, CDR2 YSYEKL. As DNA, the CDR3 is TGCGCCAGCAGCCAAGATATGTCCCAAGAGACCCAGTACTTC. Residues: CASSQDMSQETQYF.

There are a few counts of this clonotype. A read error is likely, as this CDR3 ends without the conserved phenylalanine or tryptophan. The V and J genes are TRBV28 and TRBJ1-1, with 7 bases lining up with TRBD1. With 2 bases clipped from V and 9 bases from J, the junction kept 12 bases outside the gene matches. The CDR3 totals 15 residues. Looked up from germline, CDR1 is MDHEN and CDR2 is SYDVKM. CDR3 nucleotides: TGTGCCAGCAGTTTACATCCGGGACAGTTTCTGAAAGCTTTCCTT. Its translation is CASSLHPGQFLKAFL.